This entry lists 30 T cell receptor beta chains sequenced from one sample in a study of blood T cells in healthy people across ages. Next came a second PCR, run for roughly 6 to 11 cycles, which used a sample-barcoded 5' primer along with a J-beta primer mix. TCRdb independently ran MiXCR on the 5' RACE reads; one entry per CDR3 protein. The sample lists around 970,000 distinct CDR3 sequences, roughly 51% seen once, with 20% to 25% in the top ten. Sequences were obtained from blood. The origin of the receptors is an older woman in good health.

The chain links TRBV5-1 to TRBJ2-7; D is uncertain. The germline V gene encodes CDR1 SGHRS and CDR2 YFSETQ. This CDR3 comprises 18 residues. The ends were cut back, 0 bases at V and 0 bases at J, with 19 bases in the middle. The CDR3 coding sequence is TGCGCCAGCAGCTTGGGGCCATCCTTTCTGACGAGCTCCTACGAGCAGTACTTC. Translation gives CASSLGPSFLTSSYEQYF.

This clonotype was recorded many times. The chain is built from TRBV7-2 and TRBJ2-5; a weak D match, TRBD2 (5 bases). V lost 3 bases, J lost 3 bases, and 14 bases lay in between. CDR3 length: 15 amino acids. Germline V lookup: CDR1 SGHTA, CDR2 FQGNSA. For the CDR3, the DNA is TGTGCCAGCAGCTTTGACGGCCGGGGTGAAGAGACCCAGTACTTC. It encodes CASSFDGRGEETQYF.

The CDR3 coding sequence is TGTGCCAGCAGTTTATCATTAGGTTATGGCTACACCTTC. Translated: CASSLSLGYGYTF. The gene calls are TRBV28 and TRBJ1-2; D unclear. The V and J ends lost 1 base and 5 bases respectively, with 8 bases between them. This CDR3 has 13 residues. Germline loops: CDR1 MDHEN, CDR2 SYDVKM.

Turning to this clonotype: The junction and the germline gene differ at one end; a read error may be behind it. This chain joins TRBV11-2 and TRBJ2-3; 12 nucleotides agree with TRBD2. Germline CDR1 is SGHAT and CDR2 is FQNNGV. CDR3 size: 21 residues. The CDR3 loop reads CASSLISGRLAGVQWTGTQYF. The CDR3 nucleotides are TGTGCCAGCAGCCTAATATCCGGAAGACTAGCGGGAGTTCAATGGACAGGTACGCAGTATTTT.

This clonotype was seen more than once but under ten times. The chain employs TRBV7-7 and TRBJ2-3; 10 bases line up with TRBD1. There are 14 residues in the CDR3. With V trimmed by 3 bases and J by 6 bases, 3 bases remained unmatched. Germline V lookup: CDR1 SSHAT, CDR2 FNYEAQ (reference sequence). The CDR3 spells CASSLGTGVDTQYF. The CDR3 DNA reads as TGTGCCAGCAGCTTGGGGACAGGGGTTGATACGCAGTATTTT.

V usage is TRBV24-1 and J usage is TRBJ2-5; no clear D. The better agreement between TRBJ2-7 and the DNA end casts doubt on the J call. The CDR3 has 14 amino acids. Germline V CDR1 and CDR2: KGHDR, SFDVKD. In nucleotides, the CDR3 is TGTGCCACCGGTGGCGAACTCAGAGAATACGAGCAGTACTTC. It is translated as CATGGELREYEQYF.

This chain uses TRBV29-1 with TRBJ2-1; maybe TRBD2 (6 bases). Germline CDR1 is SQVTM and CDR2 is ANQGSEA. V gave up 4 bases and J gave up 9 bases, with 16 bases separating them. The CDR3 totals 13 residues. CDR3 region: CSVVGTLPIEQFF. Here the CDR3 DNA reads TGCAGCGTTGTTGGGACTTTACCCATTGAGCAGTTCTTC.

The chain uses TRBV21-1 and TRBJ2-5; the DNA was not compared with TRBD1, the D call given in the table. TRBV21-1 is a recognized pseudogene. The CDR3 is 16 amino acids. The CDR3 loop reads CASTSSQGGQGDRQYF. The CDR3 DNA reads as TGTGCCAGCACTTCTTCCCAAGGGGGGCAGGGGGATCGTCAGTACTTC.

This clonotype appeared a few times. This sequence joins TRBV4-1 and TRBJ2-1, with D hard to call. Germline CDR1 is MGHRA and CDR2 is YSYEKL. Trimming stripped 3 bases from V and 5 bases from J, with 11 bases between. The CDR3 is 14 amino acids. The CDR3 DNA reads TGCGCCAGCAGCCAGCCACTTAACAACAATGAGCAGTTCTTC. Amino acid sequence: CASSQPLNNNEQFF.

For the CDR3, the DNA is TGTGCCAGCAGCCACGAGGCGGGGGTTTCCTACGAGCAGTACTTC. Amino acids: CASSHEAGVSYEQYF. The genes are TRBV7-6 and TRBJ2-7, with 7 bases fitting TRBD2. The CDR3 contains 15 residues. Germline CDR1 and CDR2: SGHVS and FNYEAQ. J lost 1 base, V lost 5 bases, and 8 bases had no gene match. The full variable domain, completed using reference TRBV7-6 and TRBJ2-7, is GAGVSQSPRYKVTKRGQDVALRCDPISGHVSLYWYRQALGQGPEFLTYFNYEAQQDKSGLPNDRFSAERPEGSISTLTIQRTEQRDSAMYRCASSHEAGVSYEQYFGPGTRLTVT.

This clonotype was detected ten times or more. V gene TRBV10-2 combines with J gene TRBJ2-3, with TRBD2 matching over 10 bases. CDR3 length: 16 residues. V gave up 3 bases and J gave up 2 bases; unmatched junction bases: 5. Germline-derived CDR1 and CDR2 are WSHSY and SAAADI. CDR3 in amino acids: CASSDPAGGPTDTQYF. The CDR3 nucleotides are TGCGCCAGCAGTGACCCAGCGGGAGGGCCCACAGATACGCAGTATTTT.

This clonotype was picked up a small number of times. The CDR3 reads CSARSWVGTETQYF. The CDR3 coding sequence is TGCAGTGCTAGAAGTTGGGTAGGGACGGAGACCCAGTACTTC. V usage is TRBV20-1 and J usage is TRBJ2-5; either TRBD1 or TRBD2 may fit D (5 bases each). Per germline, CDR1 DFQATT and CDR2 SNEGSKA (reference sequence). The CDR3 is 14 amino acids. The V end lost 2 bases, the J end lost 5 bases, and 15 bases lay between the germline ends.

This clonotype was seen a few times. The J gene is TRBJ1-2, the V gene TRBV27, with 9 bases aligning to TRBD1. Germline V gene lookup returns CDR1 MNHEY and CDR2 SMNVEV (reference sequence). The V segment lost 2 bases and the J segment 3 bases; nucleotides outside the gene matches: 4. The CDR3 length is 15 residues. The CDR3: CASSLTGGADYGYTF. The DNA for the CDR3 is TGTGCCAGCAGTTTAACAGGGGGCGCTGACTATGGCTACACCTTC.

This clonotype was counted only a few times. The rearrangement uses TRBV4-1 and TRBJ2-7; D is undetermined. V lost 2 bases and J 0 bases, leaving 8 bases between the germline ends. The CDR3 consists of 14 residues. Germline CDR1 is MGHRA and CDR2 is YSYEKL. As DNA, the CDR3 is TGCGCCAGCAGCCAAACCAGGATCTCCTACGAGCAGTACTTC. This sequence encodes CASSQTRISYEQYF.

The genes are TRBV28 and TRBJ2-1; D not certain. Trimming removed 0 bases from V and 10 bases from J, with 7 bases in between. The CDR3 has 12 residues. CDR1 and CDR2 (germline): MDHEN, SYDVKM. As DNA, the CDR3 is TGTGCCAGCAGTTTATGGTCAGCCGAGCAGTTCTTC. As protein: CASSLWSAEQFF. Complete variable domain (other parts from reference TRBV28 and TRBJ2-1): DVKVTQSSRYLVKRTGEKVFLECVQDMDHENMFWYRQDPGLGLRLIYFSYDVKMKEKGDIPEGYSVSREKKERFSLILESASTNQTSMYLCASSLWSAEQFFGPGTRLTVL.

The V call is TRBV13, the J call TRBJ2-3; 12 bases line up with TRBD2. CDR3 length: 16 amino acids. V was clipped by 5 bases and J by 6 bases; unmatched bases: 9. Germline loops: CDR1 PRHDT, CDR2 FYEKMQ (reference sequence). The CDR3 here is CASSAPSGRAGDTQYF. In nucleotides, the CDR3 is TGTGCCAGCAGCGCCCCTAGCGGGAGGGCCGGTGATACGCAGTATTTT.

The chain carries TRBV5-1 and TRBJ2-1; the D gene is possibly TRBD2 (5 bases). Trimming cost V 5 bases and J 4 bases, with 13 bases left between them. The CDR3 runs 14 residues. Germline CDR1 SGHRS, CDR2 YFSETQ. CDR3 coding DNA: TGCGCCAGCAGTGCGGGTAGCAGATACAATGAGCAGTTCTTC. Its protein product is CASSAGSRYNEQFF.

The genes are TRBV7-2 and TRBJ2-3, with 7 bases identical to TRBD2. The CDR3 sequence is 16 residues long. V dropped 4 bases and J dropped 1; count of bases not matched to a gene: 8. CDR1 SGHTA and CDR2 FQGNSA come from the germline V gene. CDR3 sequence reads: CASSWNGLVGTDTQYF. The CDR3 nucleotides read TGTGCCAGCAGCTGGAATGGACTAGTGGGCACAGATACGCAGTATTTT.

This clonotype was seen a few times. The chain recombines TRBV7-2 with TRBJ2-7; 9 bases agree with TRBD1. Germline loops: CDR1 SGHTA, CDR2 FQGNSA. CDR3 length: 14 amino acids. V lost 3 bases to trimming and J lost 6 bases; unmatched junction nucleotides: 6. This CDR3 is CASSFRGQGGEQYF. In nucleotides, the CDR3 is TGTGCCAGCAGCTTCAGGGGACAGGGTGGCGAGCAGTACTTC.

This rearrangement joins TRBV24-1 to TRBJ2-1; D might be TRBD1 (6 bases). The CDR3 sequence is 14 residues long. Germline V gene sequence: CDR1 KGHDR, CDR2 SFDVKD. V lost 2 bases and J 7 bases, leaving 11 bases between the germline ends. CDR3: CATSDSGAVNEQFF. In nucleotides, the CDR3 is TGTGCCACCAGTGATTCAGGGGCGGTAAATGAGCAGTTCTTC.

Written as DNA, the CDR3 is TGTGCCAGCAGCCAGATGAGGCTAGCGGGAGTCGAGCAGTTCTTC. Residues: CASSQMRLAGVEQFF. V gene TRBV7-2 combines with J gene TRBJ2-1, with TRBD2 matching over 10 bases. With 5 bases clipped from V and 10 bases from J, the junction kept 11 bases outside the gene matches. The CDR3 length is 15 residues. From germline, CDR1 is SGHTA and CDR2 FQGNSA.

The chain couples TRBV5-1 to TRBJ2-1, with 10 bases fitting TRBD2. Per germline, CDR1 SGHRS and CDR2 YFSETQ. The CDR3 consists of 20 residues. The J segment lost 8 bases and the V segment lost 0 bases, leaving 20 bases of the junction unmatched. The CDR3 DNA follows: TGCGCCAGCAGCTTGGGGCCCCGTACCTTTACTAGCGGGATGATCTATGAGCAGTTCTTC. Translation: CASSLGPRTFTSGMIYEQFF.

In this sample, this clonotype turned up a few times. V is TRBV7-2 and J is TRBJ2-4, with 16 bases matching TRBD2. With 0 bases clipped from V and 0 bases from J, the junction kept 8 bases outside the gene matches. CDR3 length: 21 amino acids. The V gene's germline CDR1 is SGHTA and CDR2 FQGNSA. DNA of the CDR3: TGTGCCAGCAGCTTAGCCGTTCCGGGACTAGCGGGGGGGGAAGCCAAAAACATTCAGTACTTC. This sequence encodes CASSLAVPGLAGGEAKNIQYF.

The rearrangement links TRBV18 to TRBJ1-2; possibly TRBD1 for D (5 bases). This CDR3 has 15 residues. Trimming shortened V by 3 bases and J by 6 bases, and 17 bases separated the two germline ends. CDR1 is KGHSH and CDR2 is LQKENI in the germline V gene. In nucleotides, the CDR3 is TGTGCCAGCTCACCCGATACCCGACAGTTTAATGGCTACACCTTC. Amino acid sequence: CASSPDTRQFNGYTF.

In regard to this clonotype: A much larger clone lies a single base off, so this may be a read error. The V call is TRBV12-3 or TRBV12-4, the J call TRBJ1-2, with TRBD1 matching over 8 bases. The CDR3 spans 14 residues. The CDR3 spells CASSPSGRGLGCTF. The CDR3 bases are TGTGCCAGCAGTCCTTCTGGCAGGGGGCTTGGCTGCACCTTC.

This clonotype was counted a few times. The gene calls are TRBV3-1 and TRBJ2-3; perhaps TRBD1 as D (6 bases). V lost 1 base to trimming and J lost 3 bases, with 14 bases between them. The germline V gene encodes CDR1 LGHDT and CDR2 YNNKEL (reference sequence). This CDR3 has 16 residues. CDR3 loop: CASSQGSSTGTDTQYF. The CDR3 nucleotides read TGTGCCAGCAGCCAAGGCAGTTCAACAGGGACAGATACGCAGTATTTT.

This clonotype was seen more than once but under ten times. The chain uses TRBV27 and TRBJ2-3; 8 nucleotides match TRBD2. From germline, CDR1 is MNHEY and CDR2 SMNVEV (reference sequence). V shed 6 bases, J shed 2 bases, and the junction held 4 bases outside the gene matches. The CDR3 runs to 14 residues. The chain's CDR3 is CASRVAGYTDTQYF. In DNA form, the CDR3 reads TGTGCCAGCAGGGTAGCGGGATACACAGATACGCAGTATTTT.

The V call is TRBV6-1, the J call TRBJ2-7; TRBD2 matches 7 bases. The CDR3 is 18 amino acids. The junction had 15 bases not matched to a gene; V was cut back by 2 bases and J by 2 bases. CDR1 is MNHNS and CDR2 is SASEGT in the germline V gene. Here the CDR3 DNA reads TGTGCCAGCAGTGAATATAATATTTTTGCTAGCGGTACCTACGAGCAGTACTTC. Protein product: CASSEYNIFASGTYEQYF.

The rearrangement joins TRBV6-5 to TRBJ1-2; 10 bases align to TRBD1. The CDR3 is 15 residues long. Germline CDR1 is MNHEY and CDR2 is SVGAGI. Trimming at V came to 2 bases and at J to 8 bases, leaving 8 bases not matched to a gene. CDR3 loop: CASSYGQGGPLGYTF. The DNA for the CDR3 is TGTGCCAGCAGTTACGGACAGGGGGGGCCGTTAGGCTACACCTTC.

The V call is TRBV20-1, the J call TRBJ2-5; D may be TRBD2 (5 bases). Deletions cut 1 base from V and 10 bases from J, with 13 bases between. The CDR3 has 12 residues. Germline V CDR1 and CDR2: DFQATT, SNEGSKA (reference sequence). The CDR3 spells CSARVGGWNQYF. The CDR3 DNA sequence: TGCAGTGCTAGAGTGGGCGGGTGGAACCAGTACTTC.